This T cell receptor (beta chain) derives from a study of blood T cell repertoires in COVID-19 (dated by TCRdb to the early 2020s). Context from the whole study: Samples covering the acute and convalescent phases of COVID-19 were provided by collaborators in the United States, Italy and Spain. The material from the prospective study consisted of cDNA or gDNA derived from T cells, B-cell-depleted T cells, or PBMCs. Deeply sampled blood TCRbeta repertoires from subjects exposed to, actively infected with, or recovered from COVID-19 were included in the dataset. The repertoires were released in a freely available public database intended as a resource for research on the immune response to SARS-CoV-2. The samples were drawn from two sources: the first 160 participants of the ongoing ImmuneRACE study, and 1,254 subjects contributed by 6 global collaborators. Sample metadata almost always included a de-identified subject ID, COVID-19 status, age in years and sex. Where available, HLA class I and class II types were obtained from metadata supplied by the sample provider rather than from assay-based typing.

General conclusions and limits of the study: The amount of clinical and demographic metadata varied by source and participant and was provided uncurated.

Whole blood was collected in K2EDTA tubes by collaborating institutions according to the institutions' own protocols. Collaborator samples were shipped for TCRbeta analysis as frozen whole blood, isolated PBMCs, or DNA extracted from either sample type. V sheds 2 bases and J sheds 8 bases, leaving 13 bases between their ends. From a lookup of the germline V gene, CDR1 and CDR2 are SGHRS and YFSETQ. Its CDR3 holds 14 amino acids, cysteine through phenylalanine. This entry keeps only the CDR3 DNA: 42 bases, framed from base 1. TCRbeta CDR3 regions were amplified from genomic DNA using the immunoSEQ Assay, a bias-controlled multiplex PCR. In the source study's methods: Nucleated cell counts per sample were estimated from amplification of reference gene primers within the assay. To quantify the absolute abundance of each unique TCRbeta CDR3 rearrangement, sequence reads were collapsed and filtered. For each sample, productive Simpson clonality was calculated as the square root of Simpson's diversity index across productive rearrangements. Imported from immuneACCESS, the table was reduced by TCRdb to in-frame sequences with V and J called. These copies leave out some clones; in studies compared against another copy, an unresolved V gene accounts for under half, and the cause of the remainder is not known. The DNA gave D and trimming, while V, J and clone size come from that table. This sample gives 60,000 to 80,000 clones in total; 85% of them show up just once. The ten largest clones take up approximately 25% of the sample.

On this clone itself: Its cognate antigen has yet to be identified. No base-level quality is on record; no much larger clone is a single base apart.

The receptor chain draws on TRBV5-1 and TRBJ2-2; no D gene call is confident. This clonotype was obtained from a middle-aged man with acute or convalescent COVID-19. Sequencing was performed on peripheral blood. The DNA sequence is TGCGCCAGCAGCTTTGGCAGGTTATCTGGGGAGCTGTTTTTT. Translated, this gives CASSFGRLSGELFF.